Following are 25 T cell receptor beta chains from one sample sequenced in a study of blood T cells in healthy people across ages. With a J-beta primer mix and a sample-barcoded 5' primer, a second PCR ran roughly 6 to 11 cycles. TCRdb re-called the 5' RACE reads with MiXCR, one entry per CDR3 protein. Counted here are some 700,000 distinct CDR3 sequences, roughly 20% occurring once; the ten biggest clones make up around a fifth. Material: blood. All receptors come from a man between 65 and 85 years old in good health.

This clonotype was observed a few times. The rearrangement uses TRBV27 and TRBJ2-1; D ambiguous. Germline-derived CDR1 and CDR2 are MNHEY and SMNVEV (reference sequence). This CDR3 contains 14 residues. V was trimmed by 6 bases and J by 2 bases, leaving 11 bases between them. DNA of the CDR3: TGTGCCAGCAGGGAGAACGGTCCCTACAATGAGCAGTTCTTC. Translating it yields CASRENGPYNEQFF.

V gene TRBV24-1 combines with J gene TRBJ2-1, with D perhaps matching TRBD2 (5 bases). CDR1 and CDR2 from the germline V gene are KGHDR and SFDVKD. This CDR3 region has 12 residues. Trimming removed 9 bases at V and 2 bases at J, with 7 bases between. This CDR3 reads CATGSTYNEQFF. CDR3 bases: TGTGCCACCGGGAGTACCTACAATGAGCAGTTCTTC.

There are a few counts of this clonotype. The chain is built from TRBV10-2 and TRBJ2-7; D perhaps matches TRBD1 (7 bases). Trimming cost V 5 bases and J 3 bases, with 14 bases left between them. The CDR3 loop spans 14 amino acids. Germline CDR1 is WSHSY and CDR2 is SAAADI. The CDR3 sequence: CASSSAGTDYEQYF. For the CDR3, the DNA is TGCGCCAGCAGTTCCGCGGGGACAGACTACGAGCAGTACTTC.

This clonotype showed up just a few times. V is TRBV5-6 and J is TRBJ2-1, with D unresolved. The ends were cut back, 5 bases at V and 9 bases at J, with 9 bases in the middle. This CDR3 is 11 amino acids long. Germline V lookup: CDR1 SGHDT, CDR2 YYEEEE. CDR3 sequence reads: CASRVGGEQFF. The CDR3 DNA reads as TGTGCCAGCAGGGTTGGTGGTGAGCAGTTCTTC. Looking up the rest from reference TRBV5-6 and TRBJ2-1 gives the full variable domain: DAGVTQSPTHLIKTRGQQVTLRCSPKSGHDTVSWYQQALGQGPQFIFQYYEEEERQRGNFPDRFSGHQFPNYSSELNVNALLLGDSALYLCASRVGGEQFFGPGTRLTVL.

This CDR3 reads CATSDSWGQGTGELFF. The CDR3 coding sequence is TGTGCCACCAGTGATTCGTGGGGACAGGGGACCGGGGAGCTGTTTTTT. The chain employs TRBV24-1 and TRBJ2-2, with 10 nucleotides matching TRBD1. The length of the CDR3 is 16 residues. Trimming took 2 bases from V and 5 from J; bases not matched to a gene: 4. Germline V lookup: CDR1 KGHDR, CDR2 SFDVKD.

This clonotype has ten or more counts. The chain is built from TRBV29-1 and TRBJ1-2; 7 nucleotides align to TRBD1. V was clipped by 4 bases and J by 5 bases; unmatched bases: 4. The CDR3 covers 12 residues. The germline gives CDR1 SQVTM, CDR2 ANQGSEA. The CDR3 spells CSVVGRGYGYTF. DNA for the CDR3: TGCAGCGTTGTAGGCAGGGGGTATGGCTACACCTTC.

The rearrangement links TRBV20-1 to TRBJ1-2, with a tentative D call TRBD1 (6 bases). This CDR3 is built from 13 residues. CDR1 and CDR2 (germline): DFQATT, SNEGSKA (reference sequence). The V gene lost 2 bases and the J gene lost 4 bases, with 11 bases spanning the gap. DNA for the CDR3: TGCAGTGCTAGAAGGGGGGACGGCTATGGCTACACCTTC. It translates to CSARRGDGYGYTF.

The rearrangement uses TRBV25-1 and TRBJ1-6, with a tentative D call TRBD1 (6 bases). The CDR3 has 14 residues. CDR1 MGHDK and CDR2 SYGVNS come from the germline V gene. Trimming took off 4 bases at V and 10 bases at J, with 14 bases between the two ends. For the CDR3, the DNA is TGTGCCAGCAGTGCTCACAGGGCTGGGTCACCCCTCCACTTT. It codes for CASSAHRAGSPLHF.

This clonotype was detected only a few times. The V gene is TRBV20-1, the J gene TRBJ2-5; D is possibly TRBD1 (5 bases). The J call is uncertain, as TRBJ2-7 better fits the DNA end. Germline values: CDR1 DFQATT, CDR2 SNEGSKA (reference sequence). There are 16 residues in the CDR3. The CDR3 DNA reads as TGCAGTGCCAACTCAGATAGGGAAGGGGTTGGGTACGAGCAGTACTTC. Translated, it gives CSANSDREGVGYEQYF.

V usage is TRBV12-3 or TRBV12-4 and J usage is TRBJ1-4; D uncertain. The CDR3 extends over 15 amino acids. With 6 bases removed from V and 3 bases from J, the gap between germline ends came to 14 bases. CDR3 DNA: TGTGCCAGCAGATCCGGGTCCCAATCTAATGAAAAACTGTTTTTT. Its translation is CASRSGSQSNEKLFF.

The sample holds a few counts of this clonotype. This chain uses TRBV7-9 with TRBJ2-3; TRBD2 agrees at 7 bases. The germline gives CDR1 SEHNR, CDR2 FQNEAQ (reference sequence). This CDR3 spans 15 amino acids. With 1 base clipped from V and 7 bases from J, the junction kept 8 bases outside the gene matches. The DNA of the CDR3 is TGTGCCAGCAGCTTAGTCCTGGGGGGGATAAATACGCAGTATTTT. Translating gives CASSLVLGGINTQYF.

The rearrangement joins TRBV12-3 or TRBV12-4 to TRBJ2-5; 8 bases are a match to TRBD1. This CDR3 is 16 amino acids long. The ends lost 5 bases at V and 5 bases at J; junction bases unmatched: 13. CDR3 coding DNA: TGTGCCAGCAGTCCCCGGACAGGGAGTGCGAGCGAGACCCAGTACTTC. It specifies CASSPRTGSASETQYF.

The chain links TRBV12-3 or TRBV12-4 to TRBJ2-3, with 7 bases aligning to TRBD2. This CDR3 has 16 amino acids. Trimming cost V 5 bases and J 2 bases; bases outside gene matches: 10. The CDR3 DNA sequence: TGTGCCAGCAGTCGATGGGGGAGCGGGGCCACAGATACGCAGTATTTT. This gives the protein CASSRWGSGATDTQYF.

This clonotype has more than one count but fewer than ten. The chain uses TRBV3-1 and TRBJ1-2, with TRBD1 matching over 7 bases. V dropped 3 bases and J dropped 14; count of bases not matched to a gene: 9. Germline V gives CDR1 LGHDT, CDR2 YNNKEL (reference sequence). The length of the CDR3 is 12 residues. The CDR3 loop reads CASSQRGRDITF. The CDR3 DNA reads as TGTGCCAGCAGCCAGAGGGGGCGGGACATAACCTTC.

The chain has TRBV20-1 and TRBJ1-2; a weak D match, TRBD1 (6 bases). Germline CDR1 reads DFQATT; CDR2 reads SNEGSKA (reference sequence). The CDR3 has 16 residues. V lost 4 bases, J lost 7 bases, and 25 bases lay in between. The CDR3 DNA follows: TGCAGTGCTAACCCACTTCGGAAGGGGGTTTTGCTTGGCTACACCTTC. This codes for CSANPLRKGVLLGYTF.

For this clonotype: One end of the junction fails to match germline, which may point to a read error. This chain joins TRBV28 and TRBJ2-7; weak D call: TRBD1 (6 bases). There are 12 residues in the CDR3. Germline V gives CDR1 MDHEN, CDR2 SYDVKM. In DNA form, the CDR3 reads TGTGCCAGCAGTTTATCCCACAGGGTACCAGACTTC. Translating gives CASSLSHRVPDF.

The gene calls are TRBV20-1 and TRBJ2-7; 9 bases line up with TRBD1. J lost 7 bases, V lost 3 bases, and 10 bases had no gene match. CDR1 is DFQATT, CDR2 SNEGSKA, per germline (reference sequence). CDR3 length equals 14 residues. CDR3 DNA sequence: TGCAGTGCTAGTGGGCAACAGGGGGCGTTGGAGCAGTACGTC. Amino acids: CSASGQQGALEQYV.

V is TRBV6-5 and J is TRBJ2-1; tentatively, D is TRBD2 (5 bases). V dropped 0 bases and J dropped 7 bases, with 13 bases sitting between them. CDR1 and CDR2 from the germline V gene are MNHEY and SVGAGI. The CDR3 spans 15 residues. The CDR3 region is CASSYSTILGNEQFF. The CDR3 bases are TGTGCCAGCAGTTACTCGACCATACTAGGGAATGAGCAGTTCTTC.

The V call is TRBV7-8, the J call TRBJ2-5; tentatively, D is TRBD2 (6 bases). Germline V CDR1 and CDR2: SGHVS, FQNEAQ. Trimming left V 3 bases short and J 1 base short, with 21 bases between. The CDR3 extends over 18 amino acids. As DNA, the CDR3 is TGTGCCAGCAGCTTTCCGACTAGGACCCAGCGGACCCAAGAGACCCAGTACTTC. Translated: CASSFPTRTQRTQETQYF.

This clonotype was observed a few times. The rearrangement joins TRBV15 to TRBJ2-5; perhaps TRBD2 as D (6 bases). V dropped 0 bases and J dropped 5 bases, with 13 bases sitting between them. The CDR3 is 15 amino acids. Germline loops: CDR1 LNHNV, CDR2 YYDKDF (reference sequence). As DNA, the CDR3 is TGTGCCACCAGCAGAGATCGGGCTAGCGTGGAGACCCAGTACTTC. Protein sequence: CATSRDRASVETQYF.

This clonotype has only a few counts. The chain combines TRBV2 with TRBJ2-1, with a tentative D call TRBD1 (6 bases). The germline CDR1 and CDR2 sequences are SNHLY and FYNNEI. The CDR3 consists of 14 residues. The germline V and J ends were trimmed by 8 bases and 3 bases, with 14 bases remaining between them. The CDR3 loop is CASLSGTLYNEQFF. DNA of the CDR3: TGTGCCAGCCTTTCCGGGACACTCTACAATGAGCAGTTCTTC. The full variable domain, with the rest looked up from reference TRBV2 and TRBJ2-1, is EPEVTQTPSHQVTQMGQEVILRCVPISNHLYFYWYRQILGQKVEFLVSFYNNEISEKSEIFDDQFSVERPDGSNFTLKIRSTKLEDSAMYFCASLSGTLYNEQFFGPGTRLTVL.

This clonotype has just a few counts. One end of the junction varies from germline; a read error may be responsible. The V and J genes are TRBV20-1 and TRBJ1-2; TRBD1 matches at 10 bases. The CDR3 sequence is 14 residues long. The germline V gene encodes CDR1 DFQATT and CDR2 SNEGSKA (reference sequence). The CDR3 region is CSAKTAGQGYDYTF. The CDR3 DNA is TGCAGTGCCAAAACGGCGGGACAGGGGTATGACTACACCTTC.

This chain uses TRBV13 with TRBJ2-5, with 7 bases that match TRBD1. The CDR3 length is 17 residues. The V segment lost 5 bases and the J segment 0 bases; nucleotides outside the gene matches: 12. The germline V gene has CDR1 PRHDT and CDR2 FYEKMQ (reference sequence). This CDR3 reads CASSPITGQGDQETQYF. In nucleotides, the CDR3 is TGTGCCAGCAGCCCGATCACGGGGCAGGGGGACCAAGAGACCCAGTACTTC.

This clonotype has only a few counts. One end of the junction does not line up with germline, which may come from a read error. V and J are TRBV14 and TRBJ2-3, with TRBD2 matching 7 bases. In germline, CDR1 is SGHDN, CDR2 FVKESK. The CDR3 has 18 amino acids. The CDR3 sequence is CASSQDVYSGRAIDAQYF. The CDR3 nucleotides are TGTGCCAGCAGCCAAGACGTCTACTCGGGGAGGGCCATAGATGCGCAGTATTTT.

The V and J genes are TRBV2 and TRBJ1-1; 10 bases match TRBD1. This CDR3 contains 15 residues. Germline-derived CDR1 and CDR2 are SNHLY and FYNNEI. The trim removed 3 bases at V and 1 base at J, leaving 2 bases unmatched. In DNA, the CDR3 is TGTGCCAGCAGTGAGACAGGGGGCCCGAACACTGAAGCTTTCTTT. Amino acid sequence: CASSETGGPNTEAFF.